What follows is one T cell receptor (beta chain) and its context. J lost 3 bases, V lost 3 bases, and 4 bases had no gene match. Germline V gene lookup returns CDR1 SGDLS and CDR2 YYNGEE. The CDR3 is made up of 14 amino acids. The data stem from a study of blood T cell repertoires in COVID-19. Study details: The United States, Italy and Spain supplied acute and convalescent COVID-19 samples. PBMCs, B-cell-depleted T cells, or T cells provided the cDNA or gDNA that made up the material.

Original processing methods: Amplification of reference gene primers was used by the study to estimate nucleated cell counts. TCRdb's copy holds only in-frame clones and misses some; the assay was immunoSEQ multiplex PCR. For V, J and clone size, that table is used; D and trimming come from the DNA. The data show over 100,000 clones, 75% to 90% seen once. The specimen sequenced was peripheral blood. The chain employs TRBV9 and TRBJ2-5; TRBD2 matches at 8 bases. The origin of this receptor is a woman aged 65 to 85 with acute or convalescent COVID-19. For the CDR3, the DNA is TGTGCCAGCAGCGCGAGTAGCGGGGAAGAGACCCAGTACTTC. It specifies CASSASSGEETQYF.